This TCR beta chain comes out of a study of shared clonotypes between healthy human individuals. This clone was detected once. Its antigen is unknown. Memory CD4+ cells were the fraction left after CD45RA+ naive selection. Here immunoSEQ multiplex PCR was the method, and the copy in TCRdb shows in-frame clones only, minus some. Altogether over a million clones are present, around 95% being singletons, with the ten largest covering approximately 1%. This CDR3 has 16 residues. CDR1 and CDR2 (germline): MGHRA, YSYEKL. V was clipped by 1 base and J by 0 bases, with 9 bases between them. Study-wide results and caveats: Lower generation probabilities were found for non-shared clonotypes than for those shared by all four donors.

This receptor was taken from a man aged 25-40 years in good health. The genes are TRBV4-1 and TRBJ2-2; tentative D call: TRBD1 (6 bases). The sample consisted of naive CD4+ T cells sorted from blood. The subset: CD45RA+ positively selected. Written as DNA, the CDR3 is TGCGCCAGCAGCCAAGCAAGGACAGCGAACACCGGGGAGCTGTTTTTT. Its protein product is CASSQARTANTGELFF.